This TCR beta chain was profiled in a study of T cells in Graves' hyperthyroidism and ophthalmopathy. Only a few counts were recorded for this clonotype. From RNA transcripts, TCR beta CDR3 regions were amplified. First-round RT-PCR targeting the TCR CDR3 was performed with the HTBI primer set. TCRdb re-derived calls from the multiplex PCR reads in MiXCR, one entry per CDR3 protein. The sample has 500,000 to 650,000 distinct CDR3 sequences; 13% to 15% are singletons. V was trimmed by 2 bases and J by 0 bases, leaving 19 bases between them. Germline CDR1 is LNHDA and CDR2 is SQIVND (reference sequence). The CDR3 spans 18 residues.

The sequenced sample was blood. This TCR was sampled from a woman aged 50 to 60 with Graves' ophthalmopathy. The chain recombines TRBV19 with TRBJ1-1; D is possibly TRBD1 (6 bases). This chain's CDR3 is CASSIYISDSRMNTEAFF. In DNA form, the CDR3 reads TGTGCCAGTAGTATATACATCTCGGACAGCCGCATGAACACTGAAGCTTTCTTT.